The 21 T cell receptor beta chains reported below all come from one sample, sequenced in a study of shared clonotypes between healthy human individuals. Here immunoSEQ multiplex PCR was the method, and the copy in TCRdb shows in-frame clones only, minus some. This table has about 2.4 million clones, approximately 94% appearing once. The sequencing input was naive CD4+ T cells sorted from blood. Subset noted: CD45RA+ positively selected. The receptors stem from a man aged 18 to 30 in good health.

The rearrangement joins TRBV7-2 to TRBJ2-5; 13 positions agree with TRBD2. This CDR3 comprises 17 residues. Trimming took 2 bases from V and 2 from J; bases not matched to a gene: 5. The V gene's germline CDR1 is SGHTA and CDR2 FQGNSA. In DNA form, the CDR3 reads TGTGCCAGCAGCTTAATGGGGGGACTAGCGGGACAAGAGACCCAGTACTTC. Its translation is CASSLMGGLAGQETQYF.

Comments on this clone: Other nucleotide sequences in the sample specify the same CDR3. The chain links TRBV19 to TRBJ1-1, with D possibly TRBD1 on 5 matching bases. Trimming cost V 2 bases and J 0 bases, with 7 bases left between them. Germline CDR1 reads LNHDA; CDR2 reads SQIVND (reference sequence). This CDR3 is 14 amino acids long. CDR3: CASSIPGLNTEAFF. The CDR3, as DNA: TGTGCCAGTAGTATACCAGGGTTGAACACTGAAGCTTTCTTT.

The chain is built from TRBV14 and TRBJ2-3; D is unresolved. The CDR3 consists of 12 residues. V lost 4 bases, J lost 9 bases, and 11 bases lay in between. Germline loops: CDR1 SGHDN, CDR2 FVKESK. The CDR3 spells CASSRSDTTQYF. In DNA, the CDR3 is TGTGCCAGCAGCCGATCAGATACAACGCAGTATTTT.

The rearrangement joins TRBV11-1 to TRBJ2-5, with D perhaps being TRBD1 or TRBD2 (5 bases each). V lost 5 bases and J 7 bases, leaving 14 bases between the germline ends. This CDR3 has 13 amino acids. The germline CDR1 and CDR2 sequences are SGHAT and FQDESV (reference sequence). This CDR3 is CASSPRDRGTQYF. The DNA for the CDR3 is TGTGCCAGCAGCCCTCGGGACCGCGGGACCCAGTACTTC.

The J gene is TRBJ1-5, the V gene TRBV9; possibly TRBD1 for D (6 bases). CDR3 size: 14 residues. V lost 4 bases, J lost 3 bases, and 11 bases lay in between. Germline CDR1 reads SGDLS; CDR2 reads YYNGEE. This chain's CDR3 is CASSHGQINQPQHF. DNA of the CDR3: TGTGCCAGCAGCCATGGACAGATCAATCAGCCCCAGCATTTT.

The V gene is TRBV9, the J gene TRBJ1-4, with 7 bases matching TRBD1. Looked up from germline, CDR1 is SGDLS and CDR2 is YYNGEE. The trim removed 0 bases at V and 8 bases at J, leaving 7 bases unmatched. The CDR3 covers 15 residues. The CDR3 DNA reads as TGTGCCAGCAGCGTAGTTCCGGACAGGCTAGAAAAACTGTTTTTT. This encodes CASSVVPDRLEKLFF.

This clone was picked up one time. The V and J genes are TRBV7-2 and TRBJ2-6; TRBD1 aligns across 8 bases. The germline CDR1 and CDR2 sequences are SGHTA and FQGNSA. V lost 4 bases, J lost 4 bases, and 9 bases stayed unmatched. The length of the CDR3 is 17 residues. Written as DNA, the CDR3 is TGTGCCAGCAGCTCGACAGGGGCGGCCGTGGGGGCCAACGTCCTGACTTTC. This encodes CASSSTGAAVGANVLTF.

The chain carries TRBV10-3 and TRBJ1-4; no clear D gene. Germline loops: CDR1 ENHRY, CDR2 SYGVKD. V gave up 10 bases and J gave up 4 bases, with 16 bases separating them. This CDR3 region has 14 residues. CDR3 sequence reads: CATNPQAGNEKLFF. The CDR3 nucleotides are TGTGCCACAAATCCCCAGGCGGGTAATGAAAAACTGTTTTTT.

Here the CDR3 DNA reads TGTGCCAGCTGGGGGCTAGCGGGCAGCACAGATACGCAGTATTTT. This translates into CASWGLAGSTDTQYF. The rearrangement uses TRBV6-5 and TRBJ2-3; 8 bases are shared with TRBD2. J lost 0 bases, V lost 8 bases, and 7 bases had no gene match. The CDR3 totals 15 residues. Germline V gene sequence: CDR1 MNHEY, CDR2 SVGAGI.

This chain connects TRBV10-2 to TRBJ2-5; TRBD1 aligns across 9 bases. The CDR3 extends over 17 amino acids. Unmatched junction bases numbered 15, after V lost 6 bases and J lost 4 bases. Germline V gene data show CDR1 as WSHSY and CDR2 as SAAADI. The CDR3 reads CASRNTGTGSWGETQYF. The CDR3 DNA follows: TGCGCCAGCAGAAATACCGGGACAGGGTCGTGGGGAGAGACCCAGTACTTC.

A few counts support this clone. The identical CDR3 is also encoded by other nucleotide sequences in the sample. The chain has TRBV25-1 and TRBJ1-1; D unclear. V was trimmed by 1 base and J by 1 base, leaving 7 bases between them. Germline assignment: CDR1 MGHDK and CDR2 SYGVNS. The CDR3 is 14 residues long. The CDR3 sequence is CASSEWGGNTEAFF. The CDR3 DNA reads as TGTGCCAGCAGTGAATGGGGAGGGAACACTGAAGCTTTCTTT.

This chain uses TRBV12-2 with TRBJ2-7; TRBD2 is the table's D call, not checked against the DNA. TRBV12-2 is listed as a pseudogene. The CDR3 length is 18 residues. The DNA of the CDR3 is TGTGCAAGTCGCTGGAGGGGTAGGGTAGGGAGAATCTCCTACGAGCAGTACTTC. Translation gives CASRWRGRVGRISYEQYF.

As for this clone: An end of the junction differs from the germline gene, which may be a read error. V and J are TRBV7-7 and TRBJ2-5; 14 nucleotides agree with TRBD2. The CDR3 spans 16 residues. Germline loops: CDR1 SSHAT, CDR2 FNYEAQ (reference sequence). The CDR3, as DNA: TGTGCTAGCAGCCCACGGACTAGCGGGAGGCAAGAGACCCAGTACTTC. Its protein is CASSPRTSGRQETQYF. The entire variable domain, with the rest obtained from reference TRBV7-7 and TRBJ2-5, is as follows: GAGVSQSPRYKVTKRGQDVTLRCDPISSHATLYWYQQALGQGPEFLTYFNYEAQPDKSGLPSDRFSAERPEGSISTLTIQRTEQRDSAMYRCASSPRTSGRQETQYFGPGTRLLVL.

This clone was detected a few times. The chain uses TRBV7-6 and TRBJ2-1; D is unresolved. Germline V gene lookup returns CDR1 SGHVS and CDR2 FNYEAQ. CDR3 length: 13 amino acids. V lost 4 bases and J 9 bases, leaving 13 bases between the germline ends. The CDR3 nucleotides read TGTGCCAGCAGCTCGCCGTCTTGGGCTGAGCAGTTCTTC. This sequence encodes CASSSPSWAEQFF.

Worth noting for this clone: Different DNA sequences within this sample yield the same CDR3. This chain links TRBV7-2 with TRBJ2-1, with 10 positions matching TRBD2. V was clipped by 2 bases and J by 5 bases; unmatched bases: 3. This CDR3 has 15 amino acids. Germline CDR1 reads SGHTA; CDR2 reads FQGNSA. CDR3 nucleotides: TGTGCCAGCAGCTTAAGCGGGAGGGCCGACAATGAGCAGTTCTTC. Its protein product is CASSLSGRADNEQFF.

Concerning this clone itself: Other DNA sequences in this specimen translate into the identical CDR3. V usage is TRBV5-1 and J usage is TRBJ2-7; D is ambiguous. The CDR3 is 14 residues long. In germline, CDR1 is SGHRS, CDR2 YFSETQ. Trimming left V 5 bases short and J 0 bases short, with 12 bases between. This CDR3 reads CASSFGGSSYEQYF. CDR3 sequence (DNA): TGCGCCAGCAGTTTTGGTGGAAGCTCCTACGAGCAGTACTTC.

This clone has just one count. V is TRBV6-5 and J is TRBJ1-2, with TRBD1 matching 7 bases. J gave up 2 bases and V 6 bases, and 9 bases lay outside the gene matches. The CDR3 spans 15 residues. Germline V lookup: CDR1 MNHEY, CDR2 SVGAGI. The CDR3 region is CASSPGTATNYGYTF. DNA of the CDR3: TGTGCCAGCAGCCCCGGGACAGCCACCAACTATGGCTACACCTTC.

In this sample, this clone turned up once. This chain connects TRBV4-1 to TRBJ1-5; D perhaps matches TRBD1 (6 bases). The ends were cut back, 0 bases at V and 1 base at J, with 22 bases in the middle. Germline loops: CDR1 MGHRA, CDR2 YSYEKL. The CDR3 is made up of 20 amino acids. This CDR3 reads CASSQDNWGQPTPSNQPQHF. CDR3 bases: TGCGCCAGCAGCCAAGATAATTGGGGGCAACCTACCCCGAGCAATCAGCCCCAGCATTTT.

This clone has just a few counts. The gene calls are TRBV30 and TRBJ1-1; 10 bases match TRBD1. The CDR3 totals 12 residues. Per germline, CDR1 GTSNPN and CDR2 SVGIG (reference sequence). Unmatched junction bases numbered 4, after V lost 2 bases and J lost 10 bases. CDR3 DNA sequence: TGTGCCTGGAGTTCGACAGGGGGCCGAGCTTTCTTT. Translation: CAWSSTGGRAFF.

The chain links TRBV27 to TRBJ1-5; 10 bases line up with TRBD1. Germline assignment: CDR1 MNHEY and CDR2 SMNVEV (reference sequence). The CDR3 has 14 residues. V trimming: 7 bases; J trimming: 3 bases; junction bases outside the gene matches: 3. Here the CDR3 reads CASKGTGDNQPQHF. The CDR3 DNA is TGTGCCAGCAAGGGGACAGGGGACAATCAGCCCCAGCATTTT.

This clone occurred once. The V call is TRBV5-4, the J call TRBJ1-5, with TRBD1 identical over 8 bases. The CDR3 length is 14 residues. The J segment lost 4 bases and the V segment lost 4 bases, leaving 4 bases of the junction unmatched. Germline lookup yields CDR1 SGHNT and CDR2 YYREEE (reference sequence). CDR3 bases: TGTGCCAGCAGCCTGGACAGGGAAAATCAGCCCCAGCATTTT. It encodes CASSLDRENQPQHF.